One and the same sample provided the 3 T cell receptor beta chains below, sequenced in a study of blood T cell repertoires in COVID-19. This table comes from immunoSEQ multiplex PCR, and its TCRdb copy is limited to in-frame clones, with some not included. Of a few hundred thousand clones listed, about 87% are singletons. The sample comprised PBMCs or T cells enriched from blood (not recorded which). The receptor set was obtained from a middle-aged man in a cohort exposed to, infected with or recovered from COVID-19 (not recorded which).

This chain connects TRBV7-9 to TRBJ1-1; 7 bases are shared with TRBD1. V was clipped by 8 bases and J by 1 base; unmatched bases: 4. Per the germline V gene, CDR1 is SEHNR and CDR2 is FQNEAQ (reference sequence). The CDR3 consists of 13 residues. The CDR3 region is CASRQGQNTEAFF. The CDR3 bases are TGTGCCAGCCGACAGGGACAGAACACTGAAGCTTTCTTT. The whole variable domain, filled in from reference TRBV7-9 and TRBJ1-1, reads DTGVSQNPRHKITKRGQNVTFRCDPISEHNRLYWYRQTLGQGPEFLTYFQNEAQLEKSRLLSDRFSAERPKGSFSTLEIQRTEQGDSAMYLCASRQGQNTEAFFGQGTRLTVV.

This rearrangement joins TRBV18 to TRBJ1-1; possibly TRBD1 for D (5 bases). CDR1 and CDR2 (germline): KGHSH, LQKENI. The V end was cut by 6 bases, the J end by 1 base, with 12 bases between. This CDR3 comprises 14 residues. Here the CDR3 DNA reads TGTGCCAGCTCCCCGGGACTTAGGAACACTGAAGCTTTCTTT. Amino acid sequence: CASSPGLRNTEAFF.

J is TRBJ2-7 and V is TRBV19; 10 bases are shared with TRBD2. CDR3 length: 16 residues. V trimming: 5 bases; J trimming: 2 bases; junction bases outside the gene matches: 9. CDR1 and CDR2 (germline): LNHDA, SQIVND (reference sequence). CDR3 residues: CASSPMGGTSAYEQYF. The CDR3 DNA follows: TGTGCCAGTAGTCCAATGGGGGGGACTAGCGCCTACGAGCAGTACTTC.